This TCR beta chain was retrieved from a study of OX40 agonist ivuxolimab in advanced cancers. Overall study results and limits: There were, on average, more expanded clones in CD8+ T cells than in CD4+. CD4+ and CD8+ blood T cells expanded clonally by week 6 at 0.1 to 3.0 mg/kg. Nonresponders included some who also had low normalized T-cell clonal expansion.

Blood got drawn at baseline, again on cycle 4 day 1, and then on cycle 7 day 1. Germline CDR1 SNHLY, CDR2 FYNNEI. The CDR3 sequence is 15 residues long. The V gene end was trimmed by 1 base and the J gene end by 2 bases; junction bases not matched to a gene: 5. Data came from immunoSEQ multiplex PCR; TCRdb stores just in-frame clones and leaves some out. The sample holds approximately 50,000 clones, just under 85% seen once. About this clone itself: Its antigen is not known.

The chain employs TRBV2 and TRBJ2-7, with 7 nucleotides matching TRBD2. The sequence was collected from an adult with an advanced solid tumor such as melanoma, head and neck, liver or kidney cancer. Sequenced here: CD4+ or CD8+ T cells sorted from blood, sampled in a trial of the OX40 agonist ivuxolimab. As DNA, the CDR3 is TGTGCCAGCAGTGAAGGGAGCGGGAAACCCTACGAGCAGTACTTC. Translation: CASSEGSGKPYEQYF. The full variable domain, rest sourced from reference TRBV2 and TRBJ2-7, is EPEVTQTPSHQVTQMGQEVILRCVPISNHLYFYWYRQILGQKVEFLVSFYNNEISEKSEIFDDQFSVERPDGSNFTLKIRSTKLEDSAMYFCASSEGSGKPYEQYFGPGTRLTVT.